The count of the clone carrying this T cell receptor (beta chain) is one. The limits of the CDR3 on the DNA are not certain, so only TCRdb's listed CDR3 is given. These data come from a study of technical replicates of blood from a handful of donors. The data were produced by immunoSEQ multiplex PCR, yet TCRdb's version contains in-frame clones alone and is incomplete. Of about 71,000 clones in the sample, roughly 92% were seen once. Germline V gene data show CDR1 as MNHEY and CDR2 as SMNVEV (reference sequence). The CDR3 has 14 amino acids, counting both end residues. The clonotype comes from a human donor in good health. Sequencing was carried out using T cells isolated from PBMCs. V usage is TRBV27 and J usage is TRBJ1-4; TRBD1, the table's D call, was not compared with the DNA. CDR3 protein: CASRSGQGGEKLFF.